This T cell receptor (beta chain) came from a study of cytomegalovirus exposure and HLA in healthy donors. There are 14 residues in the CDR3. V was clipped by 7 bases and J by 1 base, with 13 bases between them. Germline V gives CDR1 SNHLY, CDR2 FYNNEI. In the PCR, 60 Vbeta and 13 Jbeta primers were used. Using immunoSEQ multiplex PCR, the repertoire was profiled, and TCRdb retains in-frame clones only, with some absent. The sample records 150,000 to 180,000 clones, roughly 74% being singletons. The clonotype originates from a man between 18 and 29 years old in good health and CMV-seronegative. Input material: PBMCs. This chain links TRBV2 with TRBJ1-1, with D tentatively TRBD1 (6 bases). Here the CDR3 reads CASTPLRGNTEAFF. The CDR3 nucleotides are TGTGCCAGCACCCCCCTCAGGGGGAACACTGAAGCTTTCTTT.